The rows below give T cell receptor beta chains drawn from one sample of a study of blood T cell repertoires in COVID-19. Clones were sequenced by immunoSEQ multiplex PCR, and TCRdb holds only the in-frame ones, with some missing. The table shows 110,000 or so clones, with 81% occurring only once. The sequencing input was peripheral blood. These receptor sequences come from a man aged 45-65 years with acute or convalescent COVID-19. Each CDR3 is given with its conserved first and last residue.

J	V	CDR3
TRBJ2-1	TRBV7-2	CASSKGAGGYNEQFF
TRBJ1-4	TRBV28	CASSLSGGDEKLFF
TRBJ1-1	TRBV24-1	CATSLSGDTEAFF
TRBJ1-2	TRBV6-5	CASMVGTVKGYTF
TRBJ2-6	TRBV25-1	CASSEGRASGANVLTF
TRBJ1-2	TRBV5-1	CASSFKGEGYTF
TRBJ2-1	TRBV2	CASSGGVVEQFF
TRBJ1-4	TRBV2	CASILQGTNEKLFF
TRBJ1-4	TRBV19	CASSMTGVSNEKLFF
TRBJ2-5	TRBV27	CASSDRGPETQYF
TRBJ2-5	TRBV3-1/TRBV3-2	CASRLAGEETQYF
TRBJ1-2	TRBV29-1	CSVQAGDGYTF
TRBJ2-7	TRBV3-1/TRBV3-2	CASSPGQGRSEQYF
TRBJ1-5	TRBV4-1	CASSQERTGGNQPQHF
TRBJ2-1	TRBV10-3	CAISESGTHEQFF
TRBJ1-2	TRBV28	CASSSPSGSGILYGYTF
TRBJ2-1	TRBV6-1	CASSEPGTGWDEQFF
TRBJ2-3	TRBV6-4	CASSRGTGPTDTQYF
TRBJ2-1	TRBV5-4	CASSLSRGANEQFF
TRBJ2-1	TRBV6-5	CASSYSQQENNEQFF
TRBJ1-6	TRBV6-1	CASSEAGELPNSPLHF
TRBJ2-3	TRBV4-2	CASSQNLAGDNTDTQYF
TRBJ1-1	TRBV2	CASSRQGTGNTEAFF
TRBJ2-2	TRBV30	CAWSPGGPSTGELFF
TRBJ1-1	TRBV28	CASSLGGRGSEAFF
TRBJ1-3	TRBV27	CASSPSGGWDTIYF
TRBJ2-3	TRBV5-1	CASRELAGGTPDTQYF
TRBJ1-2	TRBV27	CASSLRENYGYTF
TRBJ1-4	TRBV11-2	CASSSGTGGMNEKLFF